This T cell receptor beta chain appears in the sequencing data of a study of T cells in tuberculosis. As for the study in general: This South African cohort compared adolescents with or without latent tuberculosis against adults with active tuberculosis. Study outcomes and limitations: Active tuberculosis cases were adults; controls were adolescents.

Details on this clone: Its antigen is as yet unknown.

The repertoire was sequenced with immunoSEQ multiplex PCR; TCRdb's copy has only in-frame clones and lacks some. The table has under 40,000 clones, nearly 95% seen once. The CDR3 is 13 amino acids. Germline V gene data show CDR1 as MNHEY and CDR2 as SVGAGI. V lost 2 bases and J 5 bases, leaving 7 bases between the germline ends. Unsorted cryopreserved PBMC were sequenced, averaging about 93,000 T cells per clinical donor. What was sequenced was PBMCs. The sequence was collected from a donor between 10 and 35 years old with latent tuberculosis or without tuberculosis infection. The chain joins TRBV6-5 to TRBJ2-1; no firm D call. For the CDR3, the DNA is TGTGCCAGCAGTTACGGTACGGACAATGAGCAGTTCTTC. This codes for CASSYGTDNEQFF.